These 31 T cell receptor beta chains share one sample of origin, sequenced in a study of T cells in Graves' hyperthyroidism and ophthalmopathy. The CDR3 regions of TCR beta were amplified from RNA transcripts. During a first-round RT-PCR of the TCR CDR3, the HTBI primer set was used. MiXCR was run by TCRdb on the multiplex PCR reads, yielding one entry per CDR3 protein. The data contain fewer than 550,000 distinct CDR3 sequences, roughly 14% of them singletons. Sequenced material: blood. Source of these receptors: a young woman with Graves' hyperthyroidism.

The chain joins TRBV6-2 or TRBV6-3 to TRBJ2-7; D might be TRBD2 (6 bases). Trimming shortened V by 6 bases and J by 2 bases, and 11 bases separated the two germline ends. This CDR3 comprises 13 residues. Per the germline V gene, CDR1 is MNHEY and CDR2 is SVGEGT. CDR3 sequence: CASSETRTYEQYF. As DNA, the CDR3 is TGTGCCAGCAGCGAGACTAGAACCTACGAGCAGTACTTC.

CDR3 sequence reads: CATSGGWRGYNEQFF. The CDR3 DNA follows: TGTGCCACCAGTGGGGGATGGCGGGGCTACAATGAGCAGTTCTTC. The genes are TRBV24-1 and TRBJ2-1; D perhaps matches TRBD2 (6 bases). The CDR3 has 15 residues. Germline values: CDR1 KGHDR, CDR2 SFDVKD. V was clipped by 5 bases and J by 3 bases, with 13 bases between them.

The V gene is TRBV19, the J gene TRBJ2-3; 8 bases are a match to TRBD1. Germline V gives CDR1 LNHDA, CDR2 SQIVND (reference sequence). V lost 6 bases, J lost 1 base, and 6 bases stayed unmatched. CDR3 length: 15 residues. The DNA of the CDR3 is TGTGCCAGTAGCTCGACAGGGGACCGCACAGATACGCAGTATTTT. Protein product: CASSSTGDRTDTQYF.

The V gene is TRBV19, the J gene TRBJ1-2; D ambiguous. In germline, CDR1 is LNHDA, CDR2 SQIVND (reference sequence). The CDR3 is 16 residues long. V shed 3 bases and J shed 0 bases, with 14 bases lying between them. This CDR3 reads CASSIYNEKPNYGYTF. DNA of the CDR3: TGTGCCAGTAGTATTTATAATGAGAAACCTAACTATGGCTACACCTTC.

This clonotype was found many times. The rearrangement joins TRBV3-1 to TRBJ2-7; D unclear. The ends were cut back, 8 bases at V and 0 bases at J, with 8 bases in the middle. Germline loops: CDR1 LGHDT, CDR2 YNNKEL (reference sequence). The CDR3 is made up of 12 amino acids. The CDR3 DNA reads TGTGCCAGCGGCAGGAGCTCCTACGAGCAGTACTTC. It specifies CASGRSSYEQYF.

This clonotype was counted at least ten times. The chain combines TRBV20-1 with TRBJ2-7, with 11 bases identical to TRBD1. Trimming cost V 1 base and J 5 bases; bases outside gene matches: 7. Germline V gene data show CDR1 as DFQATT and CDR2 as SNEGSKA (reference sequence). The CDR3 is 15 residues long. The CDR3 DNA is TGCAGTGCTAGAGCCCGGGACAGGGGGAATCACGAGCAGTACTTC. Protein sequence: CSARARDRGNHEQYF.

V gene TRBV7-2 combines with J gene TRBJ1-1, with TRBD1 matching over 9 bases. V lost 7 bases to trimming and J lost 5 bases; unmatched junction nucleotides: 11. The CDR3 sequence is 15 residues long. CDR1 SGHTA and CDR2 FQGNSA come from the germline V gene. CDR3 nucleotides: TGTGCCAGCACCCTTGTCGGACAGGGGAGGACTGAAGCTTTCTTT. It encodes CASTLVGQGRTEAFF.

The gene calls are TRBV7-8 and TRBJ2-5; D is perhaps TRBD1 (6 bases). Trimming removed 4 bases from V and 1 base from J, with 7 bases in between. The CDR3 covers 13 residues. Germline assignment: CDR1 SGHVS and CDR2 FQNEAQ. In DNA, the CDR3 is TGTGCCAGCAGCTGGACAGCCCAAGAGACCCAGTACTTC. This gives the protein CASSWTAQETQYF.

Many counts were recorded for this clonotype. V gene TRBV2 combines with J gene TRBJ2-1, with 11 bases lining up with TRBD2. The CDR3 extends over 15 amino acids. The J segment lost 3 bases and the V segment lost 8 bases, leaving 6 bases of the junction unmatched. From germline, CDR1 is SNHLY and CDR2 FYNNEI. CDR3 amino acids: CASGSGGDNYNEQFF. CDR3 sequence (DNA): TGTGCCAGCGGTAGCGGGGGGGATAACTACAATGAGCAGTTCTTC. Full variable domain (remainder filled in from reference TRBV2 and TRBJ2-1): EPEVTQTPSHQVTQMGQEVILRCVPISNHLYFYWYRQILGQKVEFLVSFYNNEISEKSEIFDDQFSVERPDGSNFTLKIRSTKLEDSAMYFCASGSGGDNYNEQFFGPGTRLTVL.

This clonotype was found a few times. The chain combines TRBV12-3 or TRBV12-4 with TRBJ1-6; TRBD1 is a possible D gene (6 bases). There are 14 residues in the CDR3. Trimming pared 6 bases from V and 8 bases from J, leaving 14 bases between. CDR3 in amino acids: CASRAWGADSPLHF. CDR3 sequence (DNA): TGTGCCAGCAGGGCTTGGGGGGCGGATTCACCCCTCCACTTT.

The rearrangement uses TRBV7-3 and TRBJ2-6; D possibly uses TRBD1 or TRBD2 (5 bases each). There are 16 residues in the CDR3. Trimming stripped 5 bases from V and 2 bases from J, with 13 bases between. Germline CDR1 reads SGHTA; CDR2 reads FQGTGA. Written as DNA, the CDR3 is TGTGCCAGCAGCCTTGGGGGTGGCACTGGGGCCAACGTCCTGACTTTC. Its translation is CASSLGGGTGANVLTF.

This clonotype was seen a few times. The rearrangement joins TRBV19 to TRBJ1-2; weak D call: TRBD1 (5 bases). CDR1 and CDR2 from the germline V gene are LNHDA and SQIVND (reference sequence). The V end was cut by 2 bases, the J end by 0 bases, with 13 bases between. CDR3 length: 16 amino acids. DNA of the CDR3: TGTGCCAGTAGTATATTAGGAGACAGCCCTAACTATGGCTACACCTTC. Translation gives CASSILGDSPNYGYTF.

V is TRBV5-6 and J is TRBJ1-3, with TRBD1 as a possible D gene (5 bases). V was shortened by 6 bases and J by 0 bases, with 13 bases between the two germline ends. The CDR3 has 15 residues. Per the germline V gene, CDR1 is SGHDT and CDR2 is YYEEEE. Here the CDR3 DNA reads TGTGCCAGCACTTCTCGTGGGGGCTCTGGAAACACCATATATTTT. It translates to CASTSRGGSGNTIYF. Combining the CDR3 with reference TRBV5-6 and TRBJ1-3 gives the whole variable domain DAGVTQSPTHLIKTRGQQVTLRCSPKSGHDTVSWYQQALGQGPQFIFQYYEEEERQRGNFPDRFSGHQFPNYSSELNVNALLLGDSALYLCASTSRGGSGNTIYFGEGSWLTVV.

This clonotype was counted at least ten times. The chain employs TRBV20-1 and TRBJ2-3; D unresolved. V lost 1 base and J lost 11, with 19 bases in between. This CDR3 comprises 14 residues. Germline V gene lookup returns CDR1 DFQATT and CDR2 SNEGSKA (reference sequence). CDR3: CSARGSFQSVQQYF. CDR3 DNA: TGCAGTGCTAGAGGCTCGTTCCAATCTGTTCAGCAGTATTTT.

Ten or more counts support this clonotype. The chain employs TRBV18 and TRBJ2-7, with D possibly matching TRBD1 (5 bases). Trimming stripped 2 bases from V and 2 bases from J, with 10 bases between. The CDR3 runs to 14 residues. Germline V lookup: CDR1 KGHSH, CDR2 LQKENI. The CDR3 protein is CASSPIEGAYEQYF. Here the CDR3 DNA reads TGTGCCAGCTCACCAATCGAAGGGGCCTACGAGCAGTACTTC.

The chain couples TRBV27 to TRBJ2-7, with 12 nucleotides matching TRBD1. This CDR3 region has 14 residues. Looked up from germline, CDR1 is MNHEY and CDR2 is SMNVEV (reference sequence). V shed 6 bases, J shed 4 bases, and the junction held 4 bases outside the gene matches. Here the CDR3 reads CASSGTGGGYEQYF. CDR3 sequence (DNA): TGTGCCAGCAGCGGGACAGGGGGCGGGTACGAGCAGTACTTC.

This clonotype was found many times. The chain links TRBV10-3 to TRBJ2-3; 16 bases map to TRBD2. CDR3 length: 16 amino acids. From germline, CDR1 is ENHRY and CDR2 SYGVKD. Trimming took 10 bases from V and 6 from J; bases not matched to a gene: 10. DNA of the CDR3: TGTGCCACTTACCCGGGACTAGCGGGGGGGCCCGATACGCAGTATTTT. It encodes CATYPGLAGGPDTQYF.

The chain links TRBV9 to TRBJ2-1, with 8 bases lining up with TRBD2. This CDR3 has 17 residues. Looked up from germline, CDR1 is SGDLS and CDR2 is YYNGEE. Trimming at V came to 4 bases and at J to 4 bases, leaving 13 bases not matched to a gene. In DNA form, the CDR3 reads TGTGCCAGCAGCCCGGGACTAGGTTTGGGAAGATACAATGAGCAGTTCTTC. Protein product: CASSPGLGLGRYNEQFF.

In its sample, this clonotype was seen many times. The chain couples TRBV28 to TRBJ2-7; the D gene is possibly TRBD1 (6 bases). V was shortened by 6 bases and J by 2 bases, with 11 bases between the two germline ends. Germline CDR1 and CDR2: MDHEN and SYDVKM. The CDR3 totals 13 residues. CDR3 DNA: TGTGCCAGCAGCCCCGGGACACCCTACGAGCAGTACTTC. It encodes CASSPGTPYEQYF.

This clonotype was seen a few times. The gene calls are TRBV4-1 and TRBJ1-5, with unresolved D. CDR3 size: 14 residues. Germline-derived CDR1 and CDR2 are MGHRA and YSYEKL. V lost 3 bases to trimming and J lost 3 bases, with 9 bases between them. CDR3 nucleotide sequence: TGCGCCAGCAGCCACCCCTGGATCAATCAGCCCCAGCATTTT. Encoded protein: CASSHPWINQPQHF.

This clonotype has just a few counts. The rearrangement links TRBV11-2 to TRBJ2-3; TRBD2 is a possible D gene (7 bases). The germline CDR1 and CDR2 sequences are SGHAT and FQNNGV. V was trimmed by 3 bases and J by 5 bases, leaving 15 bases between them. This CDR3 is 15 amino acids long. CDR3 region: CASSFVGGPVDTQYF. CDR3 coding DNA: TGTGCCAGCAGCTTCGTGGGGGGGCCGGTAGATACGCAGTATTTT.

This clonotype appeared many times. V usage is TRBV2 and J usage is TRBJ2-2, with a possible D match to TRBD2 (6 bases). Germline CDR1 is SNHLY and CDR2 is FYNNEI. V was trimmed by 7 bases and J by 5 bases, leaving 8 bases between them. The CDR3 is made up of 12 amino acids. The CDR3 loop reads CASNRGTGELFF. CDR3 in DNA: TGTGCCAGCAACCGGGGGACCGGGGAGCTGTTTTTT. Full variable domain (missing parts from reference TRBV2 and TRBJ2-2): EPEVTQTPSHQVTQMGQEVILRCVPISNHLYFYWYRQILGQKVEFLVSFYNNEISEKSEIFDDQFSVERPDGSNFTLKIRSTKLEDSAMYFCASNRGTGELFFGEGSRLTVL.

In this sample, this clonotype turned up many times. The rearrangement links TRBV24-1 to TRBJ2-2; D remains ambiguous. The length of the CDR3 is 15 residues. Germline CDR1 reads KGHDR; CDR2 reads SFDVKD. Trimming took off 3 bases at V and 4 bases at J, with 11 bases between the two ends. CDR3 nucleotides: TGTGCCACCAGTGATCCTCAACAGATCACCGGGGAGCTGTTTTTT. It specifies CATSDPQQITGELFF.

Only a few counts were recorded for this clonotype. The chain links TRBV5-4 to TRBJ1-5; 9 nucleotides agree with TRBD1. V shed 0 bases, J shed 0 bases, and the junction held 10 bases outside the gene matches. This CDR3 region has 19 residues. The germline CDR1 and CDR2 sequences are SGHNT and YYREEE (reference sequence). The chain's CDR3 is CASSLGPGQGNYSNQPQHF. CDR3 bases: TGTGCCAGCAGCTTGGGTCCGGGACAGGGTAATTATAGCAATCAGCCCCAGCATTTT.

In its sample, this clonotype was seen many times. The CDR3 region has the DNA TGTGCCAGCAGTTACCAGGATGGTATACGCGGGGAGCTGTTTTTT. It encodes CASSYQDGIRGELFF. The rearrangement links TRBV6-5 to TRBJ2-2; D ambiguous. There are 15 residues in the CDR3. V shed 2 bases and J shed 7 bases, with 14 bases lying between them. The V gene's germline CDR1 is MNHEY and CDR2 SVGAGI.

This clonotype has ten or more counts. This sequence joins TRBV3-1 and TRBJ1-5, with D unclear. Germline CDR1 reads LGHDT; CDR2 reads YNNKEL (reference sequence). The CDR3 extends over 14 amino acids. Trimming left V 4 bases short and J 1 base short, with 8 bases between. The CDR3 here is CASSRGGSNQPQHF. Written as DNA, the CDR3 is TGTGCCAGCAGCCGAGGAGGGAGCAATCAGCCCCAGCATTTT.

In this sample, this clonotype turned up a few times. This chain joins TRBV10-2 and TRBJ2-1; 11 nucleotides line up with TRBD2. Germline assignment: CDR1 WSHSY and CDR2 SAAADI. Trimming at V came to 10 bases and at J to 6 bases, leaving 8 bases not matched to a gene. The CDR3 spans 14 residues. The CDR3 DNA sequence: TGCGCCACACAAACTAGCGGGAGTGCCAATGAGCAGTTCTTC. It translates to CATQTSGSANEQFF.

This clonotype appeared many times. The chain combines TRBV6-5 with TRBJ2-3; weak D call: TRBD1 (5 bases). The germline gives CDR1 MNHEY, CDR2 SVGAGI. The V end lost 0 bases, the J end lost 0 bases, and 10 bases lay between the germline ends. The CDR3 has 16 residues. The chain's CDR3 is CASSYSRTLSTDTQYF. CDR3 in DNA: TGTGCCAGCAGTTACTCACGGACATTAAGCACAGATACGCAGTATTTT.

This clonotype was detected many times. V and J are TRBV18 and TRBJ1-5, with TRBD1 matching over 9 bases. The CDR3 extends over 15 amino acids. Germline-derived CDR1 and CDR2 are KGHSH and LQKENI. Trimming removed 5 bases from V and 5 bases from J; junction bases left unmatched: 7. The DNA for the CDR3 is TGTGCCAGCTCAGGTACAGGGGGCATCGATCAGCCCCAGCATTTT. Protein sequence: CASSGTGGIDQPQHF.

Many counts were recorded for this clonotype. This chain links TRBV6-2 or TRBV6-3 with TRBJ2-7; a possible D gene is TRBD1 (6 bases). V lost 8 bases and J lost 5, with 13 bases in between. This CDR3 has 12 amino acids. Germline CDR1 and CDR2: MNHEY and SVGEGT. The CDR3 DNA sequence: TGTGCCAGCGGTTTCGAGGGGGACGAGCAGTACTTC. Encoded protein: CASGFEGDEQYF.

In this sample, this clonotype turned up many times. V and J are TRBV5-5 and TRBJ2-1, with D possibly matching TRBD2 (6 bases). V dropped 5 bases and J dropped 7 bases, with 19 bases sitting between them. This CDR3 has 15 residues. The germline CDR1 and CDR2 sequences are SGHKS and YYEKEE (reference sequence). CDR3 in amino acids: CASRFSGSLGNEQFF. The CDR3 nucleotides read TGTGCCAGCAGATTTAGCGGTTCTCTGGGGAATGAGCAGTTCTTC.